The clone carrying this T cell receptor beta chain has more than one count but fewer than ten. What it binds is not known. Per germline, CDR1 LNHNV and CDR2 YYDKDF (reference sequence). This CDR3 has 15 residues. Trimming removed 8 bases at V and 1 base at J, with 14 bases between. The data stem from a study of cytomegalovirus exposure and HLA in healthy donors. Study outcomes and limitations: Later analysis suggested most CMV-associated TCR beta chains were HLA-restricted. Presence/absence analyses rested on an assumption that sequencing depth was roughly uniform across donors. In a later analysis, at a false discovery rate of 0.05, 15,000 to 20,000 TCR beta sequences matched HLA alleles. Earlier analysis yielded a pattern in which most TCR beta V segments were productive about 90% or about 30% of the time.

The PCR made use of 60 Vbeta and 13 Jbeta primers. The repertoire was sequenced with immunoSEQ multiplex PCR; TCRdb's copy has only in-frame clones and lacks some. Of around 180,000 clones in the sample, about four fifths were seen once. Sequenced: PBMCs. The V call is TRBV15, the J call TRBJ2-2; possibly TRBD2 for D (5 bases). The receptor was isolated from a young man in good health and CMV-seronegative. CDR3 bases: TGTGCCACCGCTTATGGACTCGAGAACACCGGGGAGCTGTTTTTT. This encodes CATAYGLENTGELFF. Looking up the rest from reference TRBV15 and TRBJ2-2 gives the full variable domain: DAMVIQNPRYQVTQFGKPVTLSCSQTLNHNVMYWYQQKSSQAPKLLFHYYDKDFNNEADTPDNFQSRRPNTSFCFLDIRSPGLGDTAMYLCATAYGLENTGELFFGEGSRLTVL.